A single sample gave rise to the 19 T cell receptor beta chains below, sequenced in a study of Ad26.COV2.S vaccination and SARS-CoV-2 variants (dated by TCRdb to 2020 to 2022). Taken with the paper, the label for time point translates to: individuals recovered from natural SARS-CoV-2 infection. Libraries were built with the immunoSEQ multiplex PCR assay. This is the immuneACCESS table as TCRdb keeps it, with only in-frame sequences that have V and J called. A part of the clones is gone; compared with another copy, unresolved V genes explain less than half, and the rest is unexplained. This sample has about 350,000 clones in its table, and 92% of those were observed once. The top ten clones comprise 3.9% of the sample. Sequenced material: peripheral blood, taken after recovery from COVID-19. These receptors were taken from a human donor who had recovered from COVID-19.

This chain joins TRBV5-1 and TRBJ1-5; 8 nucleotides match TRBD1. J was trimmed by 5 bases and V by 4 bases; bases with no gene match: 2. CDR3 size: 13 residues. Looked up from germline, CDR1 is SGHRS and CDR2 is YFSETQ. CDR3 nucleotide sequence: TGCGCCAGCAGCCCGACAGGGGATCAGCCCCAGCATTTT. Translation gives CASSPTGDQPQHF.

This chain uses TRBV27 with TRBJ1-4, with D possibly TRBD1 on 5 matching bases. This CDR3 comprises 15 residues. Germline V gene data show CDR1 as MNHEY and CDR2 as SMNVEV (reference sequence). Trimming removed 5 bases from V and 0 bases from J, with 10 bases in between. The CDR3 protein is CASSPEGATNEKLFF. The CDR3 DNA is TGTGCCAGCAGTCCCGAAGGGGCAACTAATGAAAAACTGTTTTTT.

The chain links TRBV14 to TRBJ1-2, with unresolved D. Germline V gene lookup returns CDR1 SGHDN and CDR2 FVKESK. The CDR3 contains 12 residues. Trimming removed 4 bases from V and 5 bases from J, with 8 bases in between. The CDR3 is CASSRTAYGYTF. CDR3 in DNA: TGTGCCAGCAGCCGCACAGCATATGGCTACACCTTC.

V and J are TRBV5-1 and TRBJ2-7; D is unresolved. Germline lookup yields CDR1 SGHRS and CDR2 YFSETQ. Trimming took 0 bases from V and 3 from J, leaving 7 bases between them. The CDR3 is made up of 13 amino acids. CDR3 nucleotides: TGCGCCAGCAGCTTGGGCGGAGACTACGAGCAGTACTTC. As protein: CASSLGGDYEQYF.

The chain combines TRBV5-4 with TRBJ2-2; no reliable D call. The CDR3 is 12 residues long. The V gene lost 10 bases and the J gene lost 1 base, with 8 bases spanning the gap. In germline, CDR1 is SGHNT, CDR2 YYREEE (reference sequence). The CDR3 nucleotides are TGTGCCGCAGAGTTGAACACCGGGGAGCTGTTTTTT. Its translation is CAAELNTGELFF.

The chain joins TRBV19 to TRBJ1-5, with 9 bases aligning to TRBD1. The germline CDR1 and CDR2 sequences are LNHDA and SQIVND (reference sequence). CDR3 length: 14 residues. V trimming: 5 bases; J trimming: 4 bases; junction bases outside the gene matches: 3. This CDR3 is CASSLGQGNQPQHF. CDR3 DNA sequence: TGTGCCAGTAGTTTGGGACAGGGAAATCAGCCCCAGCATTTT. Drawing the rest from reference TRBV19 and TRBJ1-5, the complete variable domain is DGGITQSPKYLFRKEGQNVTLSCEQNLNHDAMYWYRQDPGQGLRLIYYSQIVNDFQKGDIAEGYSVSREKKESFPLTVTSAQKNPTAFYLCASSLGQGNQPQHFGDGTRLSIL.

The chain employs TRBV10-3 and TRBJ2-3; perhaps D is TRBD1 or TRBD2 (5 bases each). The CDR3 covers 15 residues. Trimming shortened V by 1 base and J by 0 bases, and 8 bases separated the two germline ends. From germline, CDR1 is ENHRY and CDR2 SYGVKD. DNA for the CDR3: TGTGCCATCAGTGAGTTCGAGGGGAGCACAGATACGCAGTATTTT. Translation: CAISEFEGSTDTQYF.

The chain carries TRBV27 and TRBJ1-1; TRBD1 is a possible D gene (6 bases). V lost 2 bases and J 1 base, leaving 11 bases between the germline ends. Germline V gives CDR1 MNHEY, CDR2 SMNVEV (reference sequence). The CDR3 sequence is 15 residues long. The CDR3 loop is CASSLVGGQNTEAFF. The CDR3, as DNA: TGTGCCAGCAGTTTAGTAGGGGGTCAGAACACTGAAGCTTTCTTT.

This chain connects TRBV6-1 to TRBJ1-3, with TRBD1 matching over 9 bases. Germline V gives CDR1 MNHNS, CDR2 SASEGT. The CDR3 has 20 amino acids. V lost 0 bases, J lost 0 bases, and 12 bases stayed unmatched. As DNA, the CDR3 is TGTGCCAGCAGTGAAGCGCCGGGTGGGGGACAGGGACTCTCTGGAAACACCATATATTTT. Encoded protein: CASSEAPGGGQGLSGNTIYF.

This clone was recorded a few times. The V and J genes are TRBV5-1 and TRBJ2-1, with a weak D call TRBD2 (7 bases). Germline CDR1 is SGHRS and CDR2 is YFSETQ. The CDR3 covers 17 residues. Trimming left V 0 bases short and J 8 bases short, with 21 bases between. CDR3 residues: CASSLERYGGQEHEQFF. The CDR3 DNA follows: TGCGCCAGCAGCTTGGAGCGGTACGGGGGGCAGGAACATGAGCAGTTCTTC. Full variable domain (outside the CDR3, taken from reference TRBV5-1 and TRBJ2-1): KAGVTQTPRYLIKTRGQQVTLSCSPISGHRSVSWYQQTPGQGLQFLFEYFSETQRNKGNFPGRFSGRQFSNSRSEMNVSTLELGDSALYLCASSLERYGGQEHEQFFGPGTRLTVL.

The CDR3 region is CASSPQLFMKAFF. Written as DNA, the CDR3 is TGTGCCAGCAGTCCACAGTTATTTATGAAAGCTTTCTTT. This chain connects TRBV12-3 or TRBV12-4 to TRBJ1-1; no firm D call. This CDR3 has 13 amino acids. V lost 5 bases, J lost 9 bases, and 16 bases lay in between.

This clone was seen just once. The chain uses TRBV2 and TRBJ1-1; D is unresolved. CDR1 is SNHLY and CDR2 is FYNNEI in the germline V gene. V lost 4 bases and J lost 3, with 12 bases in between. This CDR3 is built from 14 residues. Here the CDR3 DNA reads TGTGCCAGCAGTGGGGCCCTAGAGCACACTGAAGCTTTCTTT. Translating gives CASSGALEHTEAFF.

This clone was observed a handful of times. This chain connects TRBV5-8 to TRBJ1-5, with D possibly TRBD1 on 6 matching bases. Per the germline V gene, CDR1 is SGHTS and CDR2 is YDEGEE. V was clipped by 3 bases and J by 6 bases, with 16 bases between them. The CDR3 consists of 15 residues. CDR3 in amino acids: CASSSGGSRGQPQHF. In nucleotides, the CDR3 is TGTGCCAGCAGCTCTGGGGGCAGTCGGGGTCAGCCCCAGCATTTT.

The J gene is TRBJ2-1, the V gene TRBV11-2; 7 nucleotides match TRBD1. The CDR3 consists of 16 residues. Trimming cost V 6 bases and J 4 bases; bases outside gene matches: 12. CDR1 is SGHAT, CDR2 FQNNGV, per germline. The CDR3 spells CASRNFGTARYNEQFF. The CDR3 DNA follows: TGTGCCAGCAGAAACTTTGGGACAGCAAGATACAATGAGCAGTTCTTC.

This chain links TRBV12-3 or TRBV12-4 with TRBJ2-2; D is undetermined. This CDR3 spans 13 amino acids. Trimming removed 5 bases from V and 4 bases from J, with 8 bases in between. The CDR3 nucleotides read TGTGCCAGCAGTCCCCCGCGCACCGGGGAGCTGTTTTTT. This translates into CASSPPRTGELFF.

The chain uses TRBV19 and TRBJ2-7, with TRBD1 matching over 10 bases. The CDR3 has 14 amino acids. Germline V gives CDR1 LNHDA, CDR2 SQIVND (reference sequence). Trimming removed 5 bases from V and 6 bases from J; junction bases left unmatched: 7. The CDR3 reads CASSWGTGVGEQYF. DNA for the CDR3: TGTGCCAGTAGTTGGGGGACAGGGGTAGGCGAGCAGTACTTC.

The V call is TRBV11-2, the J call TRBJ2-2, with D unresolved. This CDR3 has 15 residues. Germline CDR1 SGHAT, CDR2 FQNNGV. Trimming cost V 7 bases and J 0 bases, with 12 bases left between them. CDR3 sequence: CASTPVLANTGELFF. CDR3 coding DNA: TGTGCCAGCACCCCCGTGTTAGCGAACACCGGGGAGCTGTTTTTT.

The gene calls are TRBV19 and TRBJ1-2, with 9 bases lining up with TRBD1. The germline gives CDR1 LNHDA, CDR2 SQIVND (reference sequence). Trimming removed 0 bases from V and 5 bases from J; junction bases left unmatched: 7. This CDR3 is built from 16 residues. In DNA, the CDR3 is TGTGCCAGTAGTATAGATCGGGGACAGGGTCTTTATGGCTACACCTTC. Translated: CASSIDRGQGLYGYTF.

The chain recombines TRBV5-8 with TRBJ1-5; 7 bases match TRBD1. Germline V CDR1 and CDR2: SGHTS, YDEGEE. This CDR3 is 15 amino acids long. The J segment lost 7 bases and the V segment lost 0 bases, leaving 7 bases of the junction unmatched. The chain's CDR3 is CASSLVTGSYQPQHF. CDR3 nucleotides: TGTGCCAGCAGCTTGGTGACAGGGTCCTACCAGCCCCAGCATTTT.